This TCR beta chain was found in a study of low-dose radiotherapy and immunotherapy resistance in tumors. Background on the study: For Cohort 1, fractions of 0.5 Gy were given every 2 weeks, reaching 6.5 Gy overall. Patients took aspirin (300 mg orally, daily) for four cycles beginning at cycle 1 day 1.

Gene-specific TRAV and TRBV primers were used for first-strand cDNA, covering alpha and beta chains. A roughly 22-cycle PCR with a constant-region primer and V-primer adapter amplified TCRs. TCRdb ran MiXCR on the reads and lists one entry per CDR3 protein. Of about 80,000 distinct CDR3 sequences listed, over 15% were seen once; the top ten hold 1.1% to 1.5%. This clonotype has ten or more counts. The sample's time point: after trial treatment. This sample's treatment: LDRT plus nivolumab, ipilimumab, low-dose cyclophosphamide and aspirin (RACIN trial). Nivolumab, ipilimumab, aspirin, low-dose cyclophosphamide and low-dose radiotherapy were all administered to the donors. Material: PBMCs, obtained after low-dose radiotherapy plus immunotherapy. This sequence originates from a male donor with prostate cancer.

CDR3 coding DNA: TGCGCCAGCAGCCAGGGACAGGGGCAGCCCCAGCATTTT. Translation gives CASSQGQGQPQHF. The chain couples TRBV4-3 to TRBJ1-5; the match to TRBD1 covers 10 bases. Germline CDR1 LGHNA, CDR2 YSLEER. The CDR3 has 13 amino acids. The junction had 0 bases not matched to a gene; V was cut back by 3 bases and J by 7 bases.